The present T cell receptor beta chain was sequenced within a study of cytomegalovirus exposure and HLA in healthy donors (TCRdb year 2017). Broadly, across the study: An earlier analysis of about 560 of the donors reported 276 Gb of sequence data and 95 million to 140 million unique TCR beta sequences obtained from around 190 million T cells. Approximately 330 gigabases of sequencing data and 75 million to 85 million unique TCR sequences made up an early release that covered several hundred HLA-typed donors. The genetic ancestry cluster associated with self-reported Caucasian donors included 80% to 90% of the 350 to 500 genotyped donors. The study was designed to test whether signatures of past pathogen exposure could be identified by cataloging public T cell receptors. The study used immunosequencing to profile the T cell repertoires of approximately 630 subjects and linked those repertoires to cytomegalovirus serostatus. A separate validation cohort of about 110 different subjects was used in addition to the approximately 700-subject first cohort. High-throughput TCR immunosequencing, statistical association of individual TCRs with disease status, and machine learning were combined to predict cytomegalovirus infection status. To study patterns of TCR occurrence, a later analysis re-analyzed previously published TCR beta repertoires from under 750 donors and added high-resolution HLA genotyping. Rather than using new phenotypic data, the later analysis identified candidate immune exposures from TCR beta sequences and from how often those sequences occurred across donors. An earlier analysis of 587 of the donors applied high-throughput TCR beta sequencing to assess whether each TCR beta V gene segment acted as functional or pseudogenic. Donor age, sex, ethnicity and CMV serostatus were collected together with the repertoire data. A later genetic analysis took genome-wide SNP genotypes for about 55% of the 666 donors and used that subset as a discovery cohort. All discovery cohort repertoires had been generated using a single sequencing platform. Both class I and class II loci were covered by HLA typing, at four-digit resolution. The number of typed donors differed by locus: about 629-640 for A, B, C, DRB1 and DQB1; some 500 for DQA1; roughly 600 for DPA1; and some 430 for DPB1. Roughly 5 DR-DQ haplotypes were treated as single units for association and clustering because of strong linkage in the cohort. Among around 400 genotyped donors of the cohort, an average of around 240,000 unique TCR beta nucleotide sequences were sequenced per donor, around 20% of them non-productive.

Library prep was done by the immunoSEQ multiplex PCR assay. A mixture of 60 forward primers for TCR Vbeta segments and 13 reverse primers for TCR Jbeta segments was used in the multiplex PCR. The CDR3 region of rearranged TCR beta genes was amplified from genomic DNA with a multiplex PCR assay. The Illumina HiSeq System was used to sequence the amplified TCR beta libraries as 87-base-pair reads. The published analysis was carried out like this. Across the roughly 670 repertoires, a later analysis counted tens of millions of unique TCR beta chains, approximately 12 million of which were shared by at least two donors. Raw reads were error-corrected and collapsed into unique sequences by a nearest-neighbor algorithm in which closely related sequences were merged to remove PCR and sequencing errors. CDR3 sequences were aligned to IMGT reference sequences to assign V, D and J gene segments. For a sequence to be retained, at least a six-nucleotide match to both a V gene segment and a J gene segment was required. Rearrangements were classified as productive when the CDR3 lacked stop codons and remained in frame with V and J, and all other rearrangements were classified as non-productive. Following IMGT convention, CDR3 was defined as the stretch from the second conserved V-encoded cysteine up to the conserved J-encoded phenylalanine. In an earlier analysis of approximately 590 of the donors, sequences lacking an unambiguous match to a single V gene segment were excluded. An earlier analysis of 500 to 700 of the donors classified V segments as functional when productive rearrangements were above 56.7% and as segregating when the standard deviation between donors was above 5%. A statistical classification framework was built to diagnose cytomegalovirus status from the catalog of TCR beta chain sequences. V and J gene assignment, in a later analysis, came from comparing TCR nucleotide sequences with IMGT/GENE-DB human TR gene sequences. The TCRdist pipeline was used in a later analysis to assign CDR3 sequences and most-parsimonious VDJ recombination scenarios. A later analysis defined each TCR beta chain by its CDR3 amino acid sequence plus V-gene family, and excluded reads lacking a unique V-gene family. As a way to deal with suspected cross-contamination and a sequencing artifact, a later analysis dropped 500 to 700 nucleotide sequences that were highly shared and had low generation probability. In a later analysis, a clonal expansion index was calculated for each public chain from normalized within-repertoire ranks of inferred template counts. In a later analysis, generation probabilities were computed using a VDJ recombination model fitted to out-of-frame rearrangements, and the results were checked against IGoR. In a later analysis, hypergeometric tests were used to score TCR-TCR, TCR-HLA and TCR-CMV co-occurrence, with a repertoire-size bias correction applied to TCR pairs. A later analysis estimated false discovery rates by permuting HLA or CMV assignments 20 times. In a later analysis, co-occurring TCRs were grouped using DBSCAN, and TCRdist sequence similarity was added for clustering within HLA-allele-positive subsets. Co-occurrence clustering excluded repertoires with fewer than 30,000 or more than 120,000 public chains, plus five with anomalous nucleotide sharing. The table comes from immuneACCESS by way of TCRdb, which keeps in-frame sequences with V and J called. Part of the clones is missing from these tables; in studies checked, under half for an unresolved V gene and the rest for unknown reasons. That table furnishes V, J and clone size, whereas the DNA furnished D and trimming. The sample profile shows 160,000 or so clones; 60% to 80% of them were found once. Of the sample, more than 1.1% falls within the top ten clones.

With respect to this clone: This clone's antigen is unknown. No much larger clone exists at a distance of one base, and base qualities are not known.

V gives up 3 bases and J gives up 8 bases, and the segment between their germline ends measures 14 bases. From its cysteine to its phenylalanine, the CDR3 spans 14 amino acids. Only the CDR3 DNA stays, 42 bases, in frame from base 1. Per the germline V gene (reference sequence), MNHEY is the CDR1 and SMNVEV is the CDR2. Paper-wide results and their limitations: Correlated functional status among segregating V segments might be attributable to linkage disequilibrium, but an unknown experimental factor could not be ruled out. A further reported finding was that TCR beta sequences accurately predicted the HLA-A and HLA-B alleles for most subjects in the first cohort. While some public TCRs were present in many individuals, most TCR sequences turned up only very rarely across donors. Some IMGT-functional V segments, including TRBV6-2 and TRBV6-3, could not be distinguished by the 87-base-pair reads and were therefore excluded. According to a later genetic analysis, donors in an Asian-associated ancestry cluster had fewer N-insertions in productive TCRs than the roughly 670-donor mean. CMV serostatus was the only immune exposure information available for the cohort. A cluster of highly shared sequence variants was judged likely to be a technical artifact of the sequencing pipeline. When HLA alleles, especially DR and DQ, strongly co-occurred, attributing TCR associations to individual alleles was difficult. Fewer than 20 rarely observed V segments, including chromosome 9 orphons, were excluded from the earlier analysis of several hundred of the donors because counts were too low. In a later analysis, HLA-associated TCR beta chains showed more clonal expansion and lower generation probabilities than non-associated chains that were equally common. In the study, 164 TCR beta chains were listed as associated with cytomegalovirus. In vitro tests confirmed that a few of the cytomegalovirus-associated TCR beta chains recognize cytomegalovirus antigens. The classifier was reported to diagnose cytomegalovirus status with high specificity and sensitivity in both the original cohort and the validation cohort. At a false discovery rate of 0.05, a later analysis linked around 17,000 TCR beta sequences to specific HLA alleles. The cohort was sequenced for TCR beta chains only, and without alpha or paired-chain data the features that could be detected were limited. Most CMV-associated TCR beta chains appeared to be HLA-restricted in a later analysis, and the HLA associations seemed to be driven largely by CMV exposure. In an earlier analysis of some 550 of the donors, most TCR beta V segments were observed in productive rearrangements about 90% or about 30% of the time, broadly matching IMGT annotations. In a later analysis, TCR association rates were found to vary across HLA loci, with the most associated TCRs seen for DRB1 alleles and the fewest for HLA-C alleles. V-gene and J-gene trimming of TCR beta chains was associated with a missense DCLRE1C variant in a later genetic analysis, and the association was replicated in an independent cohort. Because HLA typing was missing for some donors at each locus, association tests included only the typed subset. It was suggested by the authors that the approach could potentially be generalized to other disease states and immunological phenotypes. The presence/absence analyses assumed that sequencing depth was roughly uniform across donors, and that assumption may not be true. A later analysis reported that several top co-occurrence clusters appeared linked to parvovirus B19, influenza, CMV and Epstein-Barr virus.

The cohort consisted of hundreds of healthy bone marrow donors. Cohort members were all nominally healthy when sampled, although unrecorded immune exposures were likely present. The donor tested CMV seronegative, placing the donor among the 300 to 400 seronegative members of the cohort. A peripheral blood sample was provided by each donor, and peripheral blood mononuclear cells were used for TCR beta sequencing. Genomic DNA was extracted from the blood cell samples with the Qiagen DNeasy Blood Extraction Kit. The sequencing sample was made of PBMCs. This sequence uses TRBV27 and TRBJ2-1; a tentative D call is TRBD2 (6 bases match). This clonotype was sampled from a young woman in good health and CMV-seronegative. The sequenced DNA is TGTGCCAGCAGTTTCGGAGGGGACGGAGATGAGCAGTTCTTC. Its amino acids are CASSFGGDGDEQFF.